This T cell receptor beta chain derives from a study of post-analysis software for immune sequencing data. General study findings and limits: The authors found that F measure strongly co-clustered same-batch samples. The study found significantly lower normalized Chao1 diversity in multiple sclerosis patients than in controls. There were five or six TRBV segments more frequent in patients than controls, and TRBV5-6, TRBV5-1 and TRBV20-1 were among them.

As concerns this clonotype: Its cognate antigen is unknown.

The germline CDR1 and CDR2 sequences are SGDLS and YYNGEE. Trimming left V 5 bases short and J 4 bases short, with 12 bases between. This CDR3 region has 13 residues. The library was made from cDNA and included unique molecular identifiers. T cells numbering about 0.85 to 10 million yielded cDNA molecules that totaled about 500,000. Each CDR3 protein is one row after TCRdb ran MiXCR on the PCR reads. Of around 400,000 distinct CDR3 sequences in the sample, about 40% were seen once. This sequence originates from a girl between 2 and 10 years old with multiple sclerosis. The sample comprised blood. This chain links TRBV9 with TRBJ1-2, with a possible D match to TRBD1 (5 bases). This CDR3 is CASRSDRAYGYTF. The CDR3 DNA sequence: TGTGCCAGCAGATCCGACAGAGCCTATGGCTACACCTTC.